This TCR beta chain is drawn from a study of T cell changes during pregnancy in multiple sclerosis. Measured with immunoSEQ multiplex PCR; TCRdb has only the in-frame clones, and not every one. There are approximately 39,000 clones in the sample; nearly 90% occur only once, and approximately 0.5% lies in the top ten. This CDR3 is 16 amino acids long. The sequence came from a female donor with multiple sclerosis, enrolled in a pregnancy study. V usage is TRBV21-1 and J usage is TRBJ2-5; TRBD1 was called by the table and not checked on the DNA. TRBV21-1 is noted as a pseudogene. Sequenced material: CD4+ T cells from peripheral blood mononuclear cells, taken in the second trimester of pregnancy. CDR3 nucleotides: TGTGCCAGCAGGACATTGATATACACTTTCTCTGAGACCCAGTACTTC. Its protein product is CASRTLIYTFSETQYF.